The 15 T cell receptor beta chains presented below share a single source sample, sequenced in a study of T cell responses to AZD1222 COVID-19 vaccine. Assay: immunoSEQ multiplex PCR; the TCRdb copy retains only in-frame clones and omits some. The table records 90,000 to 120,000 clones, around 91% of them present only once. Sample: peripheral blood, taken on day 0 of AZD1222 vaccination. The receptors were sampled from an adult in good health.

CDR3 sequence: CASSVDPGPSSTSAYEQYF. The DNA for the CDR3 is TGTGCCAGCAGCGTAGATCCAGGCCCCAGTAGCACTAGCGCCTACGAGCAGTACTTC. The V and J genes are TRBV9 and TRBJ2-7; 7 nucleotides line up with TRBD2. Germline V gene data show CDR1 as SGDLS and CDR2 as YYNGEE. The trim removed 0 bases at V and 2 bases at J, leaving 17 bases unmatched. CDR3 length: 19 residues.

V gene TRBV27 combines with J gene TRBJ1-5; D is undetermined. CDR3 length equals 13 residues. CDR1 is MNHEY and CDR2 is SMNVEV in the germline V gene (reference sequence). The ends were cut back, 8 bases at V and 3 bases at J, with 11 bases in the middle. The CDR3 bases are TGTGCCAGCCCGGGTAGGTACAATCAGCCCCAGCATTTT. It codes for CASPGRYNQPQHF.

As for this clone: Other nucleotide sequences from this sample produce the same CDR3. The V call is TRBV9, the J call TRBJ2-7; TRBD1 matches 7 bases. The CDR3 consists of 14 residues. The trim removed 5 bases at V and 0 bases at J, leaving 5 bases unmatched. Germline CDR1 is SGDLS and CDR2 is YYNGEE. CDR3 loop: CASSVGTVSYEQYF. The DNA for the CDR3 is TGTGCCAGCAGTGTCGGGACAGTCTCCTACGAGCAGTACTTC. The whole variable domain, remainder taken from reference TRBV9 and TRBJ2-7, is DSGVTQTPKHLITATGQRVTLRCSPRSGDLSVYWYQQSLDQGLQFLIQYYNGEERAKGNILERFSAQQFPDLHSELNLSSLELGDSALYFCASSVGTVSYEQYFGPGTRLTVT.

This chain uses TRBV11-2 with TRBJ2-1; D is unresolved. V shed 0 bases and J shed 8 bases, with 17 bases lying between them. Germline V CDR1 and CDR2: SGHAT, FQNNGV. The CDR3 is 16 residues long. The CDR3 sequence is CASSLDLSLVRDEQFF. As DNA, the CDR3 is TGTGCCAGCAGCTTAGACCTTTCCCTTGTCAGAGATGAGCAGTTCTTC.

The gene calls are TRBV3-1 (or the pseudogene TRBV3-2) and TRBJ2-7; 7 nucleotides agree with TRBD1. CDR1 is LGHDT and CDR2 is YNNKEL in the germline V gene (reference sequence). The CDR3 is 14 amino acids. The junction had 5 bases not matched to a gene; V was cut back by 4 bases and J by 2 bases. CDR3: CASSPGQEAYEQYF. The CDR3, as DNA: TGTGCCAGCAGCCCCGGACAGGAGGCCTACGAGCAGTACTTC.

This chain connects TRBV6-2 or TRBV6-3 to TRBJ1-1; D is unresolved. Germline lookup yields CDR1 MNHEY and CDR2 SVGEGT. V was cut by 0 bases and J by 1 base, with 6 bases left in between. The CDR3 has 14 amino acids. In DNA, the CDR3 is TGTGCCAGCAGTTACTCGGCGGGGAACACTGAAGCTTTCTTT. Translating gives CASSYSAGNTEAFF.

This clone was detected only once. The CDR3 nucleotides read TGTGCCAGCGGGGTTGGCGCGAACACCGGGGAGCTGTTTTTT. Its protein product is CASGVGANTGELFF. The chain carries TRBV7-3 and TRBJ2-2; D is unclear. The CDR3 loop spans 14 amino acids. Per the germline V gene, CDR1 is SGHTA and CDR2 is FQGTGA. V gave up 8 bases and J gave up 0 bases, with 10 bases separating them. Based on the CDR3 plus reference TRBV7-3 and TRBJ2-2, the full variable domain is GAGVSQTPSNKVTEKGKYVELRCDPISGHTALYWYRQSLGQGPEFLIYFQGTGAADDSGLPNDRFFAVRPEGSVSTLKIQRTERGDSAVYLCASGVGANTGELFFGEGSRLTVL.

V gene TRBV10-2 combines with J gene TRBJ2-3; 10 bases align to TRBD2. Germline CDR1 and CDR2: WSHSY and SAAADI. Trimming took 7 bases from V and 6 from J; bases not matched to a gene: 10. This CDR3 comprises 15 residues. The CDR3 here is CASIPSAGGIDTQYF. CDR3 in DNA: TGCGCCAGCATCCCTTCAGCGGGGGGGATCGATACGCAGTATTTT.

The V call is TRBV5-6, the J call TRBJ1-1; D gene uncertain. V gave up 2 bases and J gave up 4 bases, with 6 bases separating them. CDR1 and CDR2 from the germline V gene are SGHDT and YYEEEE. The CDR3 has 12 amino acids. The CDR3 loop is CASSLQSTEAFF. The CDR3, as DNA: TGTGCCAGCAGCTTACAAAGCACTGAAGCTTTCTTT. The whole variable domain, remainder taken from reference TRBV5-6 and TRBJ1-1, is DAGVTQSPTHLIKTRGQQVTLRCSPKSGHDTVSWYQQALGQGPQFIFQYYEEEERQRGNFPDRFSGHQFPNYSSELNVNALLLGDSALYLCASSLQSTEAFFGQGTRLTVV.

V usage is TRBV12-5 and J usage is TRBJ1-5, with D hard to call. There are 15 residues in the CDR3. Germline values: CDR1 LGHNT, CDR2 FRNRAP. V lost 3 bases, J lost 7 bases, and 16 bases lay in between. CDR3 in DNA: TGTGCTAGTGGTTTTTCCAGTAGCTCAACCCAGCCCCAGCATTTT. This encodes CASGFSSSSTQPQHF.

This clone appeared once. The V and J genes are TRBV5-1 and TRBJ1-6; tentative D call: TRBD1 (6 bases). Trimming took 1 base from V and 11 from J, leaving 13 bases between them. This CDR3 has 14 residues. Germline CDR1 and CDR2: SGHRS and YFSETQ. The CDR3: CASSLRSGEAPLHF. As DNA, the CDR3 is TGCGCCAGCAGCTTGAGATCAGGGGAAGCACCCCTCCACTTT.

The chain carries TRBV3-1 (or the pseudogene TRBV3-2) and TRBJ2-2, with 14 positions matching TRBD2. The V segment lost 2 bases and the J segment 7 bases; nucleotides outside the gene matches: 6. Germline loops: CDR1 LGHDT, CDR2 YNNKEL (reference sequence). The CDR3 has 17 amino acids. The CDR3 spells CASSQYGLAGGVGELFF. DNA of the CDR3: TGTGCCAGCAGCCAATACGGACTAGCGGGGGGTGTCGGGGAGCTGTTTTTT.

The V gene is TRBV7-2, the J gene TRBJ2-7, with D possibly matching TRBD2 (6 bases). Trimming removed 4 bases from V and 4 bases from J, with 14 bases in between. CDR1 and CDR2 (germline): SGHTA, FQGNSA. There are 14 residues in the CDR3. This CDR3 is CASSWEVVGYEQYF. The CDR3 DNA sequence: TGTGCCAGCAGCTGGGAGGTGGTGGGGTACGAGCAGTACTTC.

The chain employs TRBV2 and TRBJ1-2, with D unresolved. CDR1 is SNHLY and CDR2 is FYNNEI in the germline V gene. V gave up 0 bases and J gave up 2 bases, with 4 bases separating them. The CDR3 spans 13 residues. The CDR3 loop is CASSEAQNYGYTF. As DNA, the CDR3 is TGTGCCAGCAGTGAAGCACAAAACTATGGCTACACCTTC.

V and J are TRBV5-4 and TRBJ2-5; D not resolved. The V end lost 1 base, the J end lost 4 bases, and 8 bases lay between the germline ends. The CDR3 is made up of 13 amino acids. The germline V gene encodes CDR1 SGHNT and CDR2 YYREEE (reference sequence). The CDR3 DNA is TGTGCCAGCAGCTTGCAAGGTTCAGAGACCCAGTACTTC. This translates into CASSLQGSETQYF.